Given below is one T cell receptor beta chain in context. The target antigen is unknown. This sample is drawn from a study of T-cell memory formation after mild COVID-19. Overall study context: TCR clusters largely stayed donor specific.

Overall study findings and caveats: A balance of CD4 and CD8 characterized clones contracting day 15 to 85, whereas later expanders leaned CD4+.

TCRdb reprocessed the 5' RACE reads with MiXCR, giving one entry per CDR3 protein. This table holds 190,000 or so distinct CDR3 sequences, 20% to 25% found once. The clonotype was recovered from an adult woman who had mild COVID-19 (a few samples of this study predate the infection). Cell type and time point are not known. Input material: PBMCs or a T cell subset sorted from them (not recorded which).

Here the CDR3 reads CASSVHGGAGETQYF. CDR3 coding DNA: TGCGCCAGCAGCGTACACGGGGGGGCCGGGGAGACCCAGTACTTC. The gene calls are TRBV5-1 and TRBJ2-5; 8 nucleotides match TRBD2. The CDR3 has 15 residues. With 4 bases clipped from V and 5 bases from J, the junction kept 10 bases outside the gene matches. Germline CDR1 SGHRS, CDR2 YFSETQ.